The 9 T cell receptor beta chains below come from one sample, sequenced in a study of blood T cell repertoires in COVID-19. The data were produced by immunoSEQ multiplex PCR, yet TCRdb's version contains in-frame clones alone and is incomplete. The sample includes about 400,000 clones, 70% to 90% seen only once; the top ten take around 3%. Sequencing was done on a sample of peripheral blood. The receptor set was obtained from a human donor in a cohort sampled during active COVID-19.

This clone was recorded once. The rearrangement uses TRBV27 and TRBJ2-7, with 8 bases lining up with TRBD2. CDR1 is MNHEY and CDR2 is SMNVEV in the germline V gene (reference sequence). The J segment lost 3 bases and the V segment lost 7 bases, leaving 17 bases of the junction unmatched. The CDR3 runs 17 residues. The CDR3 nucleotides read TGTGCCAGCAAGTCTTACGGGGTGCTAGCGGGCCGCTACGAGCAGTACTTC. Amino acids: CASKSYGVLAGRYEQYF.

The rearrangement joins TRBV5-1 to TRBJ2-1; 8 bases agree with TRBD2. Trimming removed 3 bases from V and 7 bases from J; junction bases left unmatched: 6. The germline gives CDR1 SGHRS, CDR2 YFSETQ. This CDR3 region has 14 residues. The CDR3 region has the DNA TGCGCCAGCAGCTCCTCTAGCGGGTTTAATGAGCAGTTCTTC. Translated: CASSSSSGFNEQFF.

The chain combines TRBV7-3 with TRBJ2-2, with 15 bases that match TRBD2. V trimming: 5 bases; J trimming: 0 bases; junction bases outside the gene matches: 7. CDR1 is SGHTA, CDR2 FQGTGA, per germline. The CDR3 runs 19 residues. The CDR3 DNA reads TGTGCCAGCAGCCTTTCTGGACTAGCGGGAGGGACGAACACCGGGGAGCTGTTTTTT. Its translation is CASSLSGLAGGTNTGELFF.

Concerning this clone itself: The same CDR3 also results from other DNA sequences found in this sample. The gene calls are TRBV5-1 and TRBJ2-3, with 7 bases identical to TRBD1. CDR3 length equals 14 residues. Germline V gives CDR1 SGHRS, CDR2 YFSETQ. The junction had 4 bases not matched to a gene; V was cut back by 4 bases and J by 2 bases. The CDR3 coding sequence is TGCGCCAGCAGCCGGACAGGCTTCACAGATACGCAGTATTTT. Amino acids: CASSRTGFTDTQYF.

The CDR3 coding sequence is TGTGCCAGCTCACCAAACAGGGATAACTACGAGCAGTACTTC. Protein sequence: CASSPNRDNYEQYF. The gene calls are TRBV18 and TRBJ2-7, with TRBD1 as a possible D gene (6 bases). The CDR3 is 14 residues long. Germline V gives CDR1 KGHSH, CDR2 LQKENI. V gave up 2 bases and J gave up 3 bases, with 11 bases separating them.

V is TRBV5-6 and J is TRBJ1-2, with D possibly TRBD1 on 5 matching bases. CDR1 SGHDT and CDR2 YYEEEE come from the germline V gene. V lost 4 bases and J 3 bases, leaving 13 bases between the germline ends. This CDR3 is built from 14 residues. In DNA, the CDR3 is TGTGCCAGCAGCCCAGGACATTCTCACTATGGCTACACCTTC. Protein product: CASSPGHSHYGYTF.

The gene calls are TRBV7-3 and TRBJ2-1, with 7 bases fitting TRBD2. This CDR3 is 17 amino acids long. The V segment lost 4 bases and the J segment 1 base; nucleotides outside the gene matches: 10. Germline-derived CDR1 and CDR2 are SGHTA and FQGTGA. The CDR3: CASSSGMGRGSYNEQFF. In DNA, the CDR3 is TGTGCCAGCAGCTCCGGGATGGGGCGGGGGTCCTACAATGAGCAGTTCTTC.

The chain carries TRBV19 and TRBJ1-2; the match to TRBD1 covers 11 bases. The CDR3 has 17 residues. Germline V gives CDR1 LNHDA, CDR2 SQIVND (reference sequence). With 9 bases clipped from V and 7 bases from J, the junction kept 19 bases outside the gene matches. CDR3 sequence (DNA): TGTGCCAGCCGAAATCTTGGACAGGGGGCCTTCTATACTGGCTACACCTTC. Translating gives CASRNLGQGAFYTGYTF.

The gene calls are TRBV9 and TRBJ2-7; D is undetermined. Germline V lookup: CDR1 SGDLS, CDR2 YYNGEE. The CDR3 totals 13 residues. V lost 0 bases to trimming and J lost 6 bases, with 10 bases between them. DNA for the CDR3: TGTGCCAGCAGCGTAGGATCCAACGGCGAGCAGTACTTC. This codes for CASSVGSNGEQYF.